A single T cell receptor beta chain is shown here with its context. This sample is drawn from a study of blood T cell repertoires in COVID-19. Study background: The United States, Italy and Spain were the sources of the acute and convalescent COVID-19 samples. T cells, B-cell-depleted T cells, or PBMCs supplied cDNA or gDNA.

Original processing notes: The authors estimated nucleated cell counts from reference gene primer amplification. TCRdb's copy holds only in-frame clones and misses some; the assay was immunoSEQ multiplex PCR. For V, J and clone size, that table is used; D and trimming come from the DNA. The sample carries roughly 380,000 clones, more than 70% recorded once. The Seattle patients, enrolled during active infection, were followed longitudinally. Germline loops: CDR1 SGHRS, CDR2 YFSETQ. J lost 5 bases, V lost 2 bases, and 6 bases had no gene match. The CDR3 has 15 amino acids. Sequences were obtained from peripheral blood. The sequence came from a woman between 55 and 75 years old with COVID-19, enrolled during active disease. The rearrangement links TRBV5-1 to TRBJ2-3, with 9 bases that match TRBD1. CDR3 sequence (DNA): TGCGCCAGCAGCTTACAGGGGGCGCAAGAAGATACGCAGTATTTT. Residues: CASSLQGAQEDTQYF.